This is a list of T cell receptor beta chains from one sample in a study of memory CD4+ T cells and cytomegalovirus serostatus. Sequencing used immunoSEQ multiplex PCR; TCRdb keeps in-frame clones, though not all of them. Among 56,000 or so clones listed, roughly 80% were seen once. The sequenced sample was memory CD4+ T cells from blood. All receptors come from an adult in good health and CMV-seronegative. Both conserved end residues are part of each CDR3. A D gene is named only where the DNA matches it firmly. Size is stated for part of the rows, as once, few or many counts, or as a class when the clone is expanded.

V gene,J gene,D gene,clone size,CDR3 protein,CDR3 DNA
TRBV7-3,TRBJ2-2,NA,NA,CASSSPPGHANTGELFF,TGTGCCAGCAGCTCGCCCCCGGGACACGCTAACACCGGGGAGCTGTTTTTT
TRBV11-3,TRBJ2-1,TRBD2,NA,CASGASGVNEQFF,TGTGCCAGCGGGGCTAGCGGGGTCAATGAGCAGTTCTTC
TRBV28,TRBJ1-5,NA,NA,CASSFQGWGNQPQHF,TGTGCCAGCAGTTTCCAAGGGTGGGGCAATCAGCCCCAGCATTTT
TRBV9,TRBJ2-2,NA,once,CASSVGSDANTGELFF,TGTGCCAGCAGCGTAGGCTCGGACGCGAACACCGGGGAGCTGTTTTTT
TRBV25-1,TRBJ1-2,NA,NA,CASSALGEGSYGYTF,TGTGCCAGCAGTGCCCTAGGGGAGGGAAGCTATGGCTACACCTTC
TRBV6-1,TRBJ1-2,NA,NA,CASRILDVSYGYTF,TGTGCCAGCAGGATACTCGACGTGTCGTATGGCTACACCTTC
TRBV4-3,TRBJ1-5,NA,few,CASSQQTNRAQHF,TGCGCCAGCAGCCAACAGACAAACAGGGCCCAGCATTTT
TRBV15,TRBJ1-1,NA,NA,CATSRDLAEGYTEAFF,TGTGCCACCAGCAGAGATTTGGCGGAGGGCTACACTGAAGCTTTCTTT
TRBV6-5,TRBJ1-1,NA,NA,CASSLRGTEAFF,TGTGCCAGCAGCCTCAGGGGCACTGAAGCTTTCTTT
TRBV7-2,TRBJ2-2,NA,NA,CASSRAALGGTGELFF,TGTGCCAGCAGCCGGGCGGCTCTAGGGGGCACCGGGGAGCTGTTTTTT
TRBV5-7,TRBJ1-1,NA,NA,CASSTCCGGRNTEAFF,TGTGCCAGCAGTACATGCTGCGGGGGCCGGAACACTGAAGCTTTCTTT
TRBV2,TRBJ2-2,NA,few,CASKGAGRDTGELFF,TGTGCCAGCAAAGGGGCGGGCCGGGACACCGGGGAGCTGTTTTTT
TRBV7-2,TRBJ2-3,TRBD2,NA,CASSLKPSGGHTDTQYF,TGTGCCAGCAGCTTAAAGCCTAGCGGGGGCCACACAGATACGCAGTATTTT
TRBV5-8,TRBJ1-2,TRBD1,NA,CASTLGQINYGYTF,TGTGCCAGCACCCTGGGACAGATTAACTATGGCTACACCTTC
TRBV2,TRBJ1-5,NA,NA,CASSGGRQPQHF,TGTGCCAGCAGTGGGGGCAGGCAGCCCCAGCATTTT
TRBV7-2,TRBJ1-2,TRBD1,NA,CASSRSGTGGGYTF,TGTGCCAGCAGCCGATCTGGGACAGGGGGTGGCTACACCTTC
TRBV27,TRBJ1-3,NA,NA,CASSDWGSGNTIYF,TGTGCCAGCAGTGACTGGGGATCTGGAAACACCATATATTTT
TRBV6-5,TRBJ1-1,TRBD1,few,CASRMGQSNTEAFF,TGTGCCAGCAGGATGGGACAGTCGAACACTGAAGCTTTCTTT
TRBV4-3,TRBJ1-5,TRBD1,NA,CASSQELQGAAKPQHF,TGCGCCAGCAGCCAAGAATTGCAGGGGGCGGCGAAGCCCCAGCATTTT
TRBV5-4,TRBJ2-3,NA,NA,CASSFRSSTSSSTDTQYF,TGTGCCAGCAGCTTTAGGTCCTCCACTAGTTCTAGCACAGATACGCAGTATTTT
TRBV29-1,TRBJ1-3,NA,once,CSAVQGRSGNTIYF,TGCAGCGCCGTTCAGGGGCGCTCTGGAAACACCATATATTTT
TRBV15,TRBJ1-6,NA,NA,CATSPGDISPLHF,TGTGCCACCAGCCCCGGGGACATTTCACCCCTCCACTTT
TRBV4-2,TRBJ1-2,TRBD1,once,CASSHTQTGDYGYTF,TGTGCCAGCAGCCATACTCAGACAGGGGACTATGGCTACACCTTC
TRBV6-1,TRBJ2-7,TRBD1,NA,CASSALTGAGPYEQYF,TGTGCCAGCAGTGCCCTAACAGGGGCAGGCCCCTACGAGCAGTACTTC
TRBV10-3,TRBJ2-5,TRBD2,NA,CAIRTSGPQETQYF,TGTGCCATCAGGACTAGCGGACCCCAAGAGACCCAGTACTTC
TRBV28,TRBJ1-4,NA,few,CASGLRLPTGEKLFF,TGTGCCAGCGGCCTGCGACTGCCCACAGGTGAAAAACTGTTTTTT
TRBV28,TRBJ1-1,NA,NA,CASSLGRMEAFF,TGTGCCAGCAGTTTAGGCCGTATGGAAGCTTTCTTT
TRBV28,TRBJ2-3,NA,NA,CAGGSSGLPDTQYF,TGTGCCGGGGGGTCCTCTGGCTTGCCAGATACGCAGTATTTT
TRBV20-1,TRBJ1-6,NA,NA,CSASSGAPLHF,TGCAGTGCTAGTTCCGGGGCACCCCTCCACTTT
TRBV14,TRBJ1-1,NA,NA,CASSQLGLTEAFF,TGTGCCAGCAGCCAACTGGGATTAACTGAAGCTTTCTTT
TRBV4-2,TRBJ1-1,TRBD1,NA,CASSLGTGTNTEAFF,TGTGCCAGCAGCCTTGGGACAGGGACTAACACTGAAGCTTTCTTT
TRBV9,TRBJ2-7,TRBD2,NA,CASSPSAAGATYEQYF,TGTGCCAGCAGCCCATCAGCAGCGGGGGCGACCTACGAGCAGTACTTC
TRBV7-9,TRBJ1-4,NA,NA,CASSSGATNEKLFF,TGTGCCAGCAGCTCAGGCGCAACTAATGAAAAACTGTTTTTT
TRBV6-6,TRBJ2-1,TRBD1,NA,CASSTMGQGTYNEQFF,TGTGCCAGCAGCACGATGGGACAGGGAACCTACAATGAGCAGTTCTTC
TRBV18,TRBJ2-4,NA,NA,CASSPGGKNIQYF,TGTGCCAGCTCACCAGGGGGGAAAAACATTCAGTACTTC
TRBV5-1,TRBJ2-3,NA,NA,CASSSPFTDTQYF,TGCGCCAGCAGCTCCCCCTTCACAGATACGCAGTATTTT
TRBV5-1,TRBJ2-5,TRBD1,NA,CASRGQGVSETQYF,TGCGCCAGCAGGGGACAGGGGGTTTCGGAGACCCAGTACTTC
TRBV11-2,TRBJ2-2,NA,NA,CASSLTGPGELFF,TGTGCCAGCAGCTTAACGGGGCCCGGGGAGCTGTTTTTT
TRBV5-5,TRBJ1-2,NA,NA,CASSPSSSSAYGYTF,TGTGCCAGCAGCCCCAGTAGTTCGAGTGCCTATGGCTACACCTTC
TRBV21-1,TRBJ1-5,NA,few,CASSDHSDRNSNQPQHF,TGTGCCAGCAGCGACCACTCTGACAGGAATAGCAATCAGCCCCAGCATTTT
TRBV7-6,TRBJ1-1,NA,few,CASSLSTDGNTEAFF,TGTGCCAGCAGCTTATCAACGGACGGGAACACTGAAGCTTTCTTT
TRBV10-3,TRBJ2-7,NA,NA,CAISDPGATYEQYF,TGTGCCATCAGTGATCCCGGGGCTACCTACGAGCAGTACTTC
TRBV7-8,TRBJ1-6,TRBD1,NA,CASSADRGNSPLHF,TGTGCCAGCAGCGCGGACAGGGGAAATTCACCCCTCCACTTT
TRBV28,TRBJ2-7,TRBD2,once,CASTRGGTSGPYEQYF,TGTGCCAGCACCAGAGGAGGGACTAGCGGCCCCTACGAGCAGTACTTC
TRBV7-9,TRBJ1-4,NA,few,CASSLGQFNEKLFF,TGTGCCAGCAGCTTAGGACAGTTTAATGAAAAACTGTTTTTT
TRBV6-5,TRBJ1-3,NA,few,CASTLSRAGGNTIYF,TGTGCCAGCACCTTGAGCAGGGCGGGCGGAAACACCATATATTTT
TRBV18,TRBJ2-2,NA,NA,CASSPTDTGELFF,TGTGCCAGCTCACCTACGGACACCGGGGAGCTGTTTTTT
TRBV7-2,TRBJ2-3,NA,NA,CASSPTGVVTDTQYF,TGTGCCAGCAGCCCCACTGGCGTCGTCACAGATACGCAGTATTTT
TRBV7-9,TRBJ1-6,TRBD1,once,CASSLTGDNSPLHF,TGTGCCAGCAGCTTGACAGGGGATAATTCACCCCTCCACTTT
TRBV4-3,TRBJ2-2,TRBD2,NA,CASSQEGLAGGRLFF,TGCGCCAGCAGCCAAGAGGGACTAGCGGGGGGGAGACTGTTTTTT
TRBV28,TRBJ2-1,NA,NA,CATDPGSSYNEQFF,TGTGCCACCGACCCAGGGAGCTCCTACAATGAGCAGTTCTTC
TRBV7-9,TRBJ2-2,TRBD1,NA,CASSPTGGWPGELFF,TGTGCCAGCAGCCCAACAGGGGGATGGCCCGGGGAGCTGTTTTTT
TRBV19,TRBJ2-7,NA,NA,CASSIQRSSSYEQYF,TGTGCCAGTAGTATCCAGCGGTCCAGCTCCTACGAGCAGTACTTC
TRBV30,TRBJ1-4,TRBD1,NA,CAWAQGGREKLFF,TGTGCCTGGGCCCAGGGGGGGAGGGAAAAACTGTTTTTT